Presented here are 16 T cell receptor beta chains from one specimen sequenced in a study of cytomegalovirus exposure and HLA in healthy donors (dated by TCRdb to about 2017). The method behind the library was the immunoSEQ multiplex PCR assay. The multiplex PCR relied on a mix of 60 forward primers for TCR Vbeta segments and 13 reverse primers for TCR Jbeta segments. Here the immuneACCESS table is served through TCRdb, limited to in-frame sequences with V and J called. Missing clones are a known gap in these copies; in checked studies unresolved V genes cover under half, and the rest lacks a known reason. Present in this sample are fewer than 100,000 clones, roughly 79% of which were seen just once. The ten largest clones represent about 6.4% of the sample. The sequencing sample was made of PBMCs. These receptors originate from a female donor in good health and CMV-seronegative.

The chain has TRBV5-8 and TRBJ1-1, with 7 nucleotides matching TRBD1. Germline CDR1 SGHTS, CDR2 YDEGEE. The CDR3 is 15 amino acids. J gave up 1 base and V 7 bases, and 10 bases lay outside the gene matches. The CDR3 is CASCNRGTWNTEAFF. The CDR3 nucleotides read TGTGCCAGCTGCAACAGGGGAACTTGGAACACTGAAGCTTTCTTT. The full variable domain, in which reference TRBV5-8 and TRBJ1-1 provide the parts outside the CDR3, is EAGVTQSPTHLIKTRGQQATLRCSPISGHTSVYWYQQALGLGLQFLLWYDEGEERNRGNFPPRFSGRQFPNYSSELNVNALELEDSALYLCASCNRGTWNTEAFFGQGTRLTVV.

V usage is TRBV5-4 and J usage is TRBJ2-7, with 8 bases matching TRBD2. The V and J ends lost 0 bases and 0 bases, in that order; junction bases with no gene match: 2. The CDR3 spans 15 residues. Germline CDR1 reads SGHNT; CDR2 reads YYREEE (reference sequence). In DNA form, the CDR3 reads TGTGCCAGCAGCTTGGCGGGGGGGAGCTCCTACGAGCAGTACTTC. Its protein product is CASSLAGGSSYEQYF.

Written as DNA, the CDR3 is TGTGCCAGCAGCAAGCTGCCTAGCGGGAGCAGTTACGAGCAGTACTTC. Amino acids: CASSKLPSGSSYEQYF. The gene calls are TRBV5-6 and TRBJ2-7; 10 bases are shared with TRBD2. Germline loops: CDR1 SGHDT, CDR2 YYEEEE. With 4 bases clipped from V and 4 bases from J, the junction kept 11 bases outside the gene matches. This CDR3 contains 16 residues.

The chain combines TRBV7-8 with TRBJ2-7; TRBD2 is a possible D gene (5 bases). The CDR3 sequence is 14 residues long. The germline V and J ends were trimmed by 4 bases and 3 bases, with 13 bases remaining between them. Germline V gene data show CDR1 as SGHVS and CDR2 as FQNEAQ. This CDR3 reads CASSWQDGNYEQYF. CDR3 nucleotides: TGTGCCAGCAGCTGGCAAGACGGGAACTACGAGCAGTACTTC.

The chain combines TRBV4-3 with TRBJ1-2; D might be TRBD1 (6 bases). V lost 0 bases and J 9 bases, leaving 17 bases between the germline ends. The CDR3 consists of 15 residues. The germline gives CDR1 LGHNA, CDR2 YSLEER. The CDR3 bases are TGCGCCAGCAGCCAAGACGGCAGGGGAAGTCTCAGCTACACCTTC. Translation gives CASSQDGRGSLSYTF.

The chain joins TRBV25-1 to TRBJ2-5; 7 bases are shared with TRBD2. Losses at the gene ends were 6 bases for V and 4 bases for J; bases not matched to a gene: 2. The CDR3 loop spans 12 amino acids. Germline lookup yields CDR1 MGHDK and CDR2 SYGVNS. The CDR3 spells CASRGGGETQYF. CDR3 in DNA: TGTGCCAGCAGGGGCGGGGGAGAGACCCAGTACTTC.

The chain carries TRBV20-1 and TRBJ1-1, with D perhaps TRBD1 (5 bases). The CDR3 runs to 11 residues. The germline V gene has CDR1 DFQATT and CDR2 SNEGSKA (reference sequence). Trimming removed 5 bases at V and 10 bases at J, with 14 bases between. The CDR3 nucleotides are TGCAGTGCTCCTAGACAGAAAGTAGCTTTCTTT. It specifies CSAPRQKVAFF.

This rearrangement joins TRBV11-1 to TRBJ2-5, with 12 bases aligning to TRBD2. CDR1 and CDR2 from the germline V gene are SGHAT and FQDESV (reference sequence). The CDR3 totals 18 residues. The V segment lost 0 bases and the J segment 0 bases; nucleotides outside the gene matches: 5. The CDR3 bases are TGTGCCAGCAGCTTAGCCGGGACTAGCGGGTTGTACCAAGAGACCCAGTACTTC. This codes for CASSLAGTSGLYQETQYF.

The V gene is TRBV5-6, the J gene TRBJ1-5, with D possibly matching TRBD1 (5 bases). The V end lost 0 bases, the J end lost 11 bases, and 27 bases lay between the germline ends. The V gene's germline CDR1 is SGHDT and CDR2 YYEEEE. The CDR3 runs 18 residues. CDR3 bases: TGTGCCAGCAGCTTGGCCCCCCAGCGGGGGATCCAATCAGCGTCCCAGCATTTT. Protein product: CASSLAPQRGIQSASQHF.

This clone was recorded a few times. This sequence joins TRBV5-6 and TRBJ1-5; D unresolved. CDR1 and CDR2 from the germline V gene are SGHDT and YYEEEE. The V end was cut by 5 bases, the J end by 7 bases, with 19 bases between. This CDR3 has 15 amino acids. CDR3 in DNA: TGTGCCAGCAGTTCCCGGTTTCGTCCGGGACAGCCCCAGCATTTT. Translation: CASSSRFRPGQPQHF.

The gene calls are TRBV6-5 and TRBJ1-1; tentative D call: TRBD1 (6 bases). The germline CDR1 and CDR2 sequences are MNHEY and SVGAGI. The CDR3 contains 13 residues. The V gene lost 0 bases and the J gene lost 5 bases, with 7 bases spanning the gap. The CDR3 coding sequence is TGTGCCAGCAGTTACTCAGGGGGAACTGAAGCTTTCTTT. Encoded protein: CASSYSGGTEAFF.

This clone occurred once. The chain has TRBV6-6 and TRBJ1-2; 8 bases are shared with TRBD1. CDR3 length: 13 amino acids. The ends lost 2 bases at V and 8 bases at J; junction bases unmatched: 4. Germline loops: CDR1 MNHNY, CDR2 SVGAGI (reference sequence). CDR3 sequence reads: CASSYEQGGGYTF. CDR3 in DNA: TGTGCCAGCAGTTACGAACAGGGGGGAGGCTACACCTTC.

This clone was picked up a small number of times. This chain joins TRBV6-5 and TRBJ1-1, with D possibly matching TRBD1 (5 bases). V lost 6 bases and J 6 bases, leaving 14 bases between the germline ends. The CDR3 is 13 amino acids. The V gene's germline CDR1 is MNHEY and CDR2 SVGAGI. The CDR3 nucleotides read TGTGCCAGCAGAGCACCAGGGTTGCCTGAAGCTTTCTTT. This translates into CASRAPGLPEAFF.

The rearrangement links TRBV28 to TRBJ2-7; TRBD1 might be the D (5 bases). This CDR3 has 13 residues. V lost 3 bases and J lost 3, with 9 bases in between. Germline V lookup: CDR1 MDHEN, CDR2 SYDVKM. CDR3 sequence reads: CASSLQGNYEQYF. CDR3 DNA sequence: TGTGCCAGCAGTTTGCAGGGAAACTACGAGCAGTACTTC.

CDR3 region: CASSPAGTGEGEQYF. The CDR3 coding sequence is TGTGCCAGCAGCCCGGCAGGGACAGGGGAAGGCGAGCAGTACTTC. V usage is TRBV4-2 and J usage is TRBJ2-5; TRBD1 matches 10 bases. Near its end, the DNA agrees better with TRBJ2-7, so the J call may be wrong. The CDR3 has 15 residues. CDR1 and CDR2 from the germline V gene are LGHNA and YNFKEQ.

V is TRBV10-3 and J is TRBJ1-6; tentative D call: TRBD1 (5 bases). CDR1 and CDR2 from the germline V gene are ENHRY and SYGVKD. This CDR3 is built from 15 residues. Trimming removed 3 bases at V and 6 bases at J, with 12 bases between. CDR3 nucleotide sequence: TGTGCCATCAGTGACCCCAGGGTATCTAATTCACCCCTCCACTTT. This codes for CAISDPRVSNSPLHF.